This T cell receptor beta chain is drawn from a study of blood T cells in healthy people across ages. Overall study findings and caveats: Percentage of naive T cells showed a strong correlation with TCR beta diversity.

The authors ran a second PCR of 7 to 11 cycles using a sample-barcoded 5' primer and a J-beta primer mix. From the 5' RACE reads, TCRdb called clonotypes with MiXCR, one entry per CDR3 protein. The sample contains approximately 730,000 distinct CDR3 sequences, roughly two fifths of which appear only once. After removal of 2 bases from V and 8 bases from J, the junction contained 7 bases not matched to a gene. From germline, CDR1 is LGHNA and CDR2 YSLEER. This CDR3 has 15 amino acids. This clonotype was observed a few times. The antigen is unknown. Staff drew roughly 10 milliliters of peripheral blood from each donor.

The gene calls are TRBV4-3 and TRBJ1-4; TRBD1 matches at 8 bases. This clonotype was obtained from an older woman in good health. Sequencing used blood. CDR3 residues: CASSQPGQGDEKLFF. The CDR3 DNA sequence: TGCGCCAGCAGCCAACCAGGACAGGGCGACGAAAAACTGTTTTTT.